The present T cell receptor (beta chain) was sequenced within a study of CD8 T cells in Susac syndrome. Reverse transcription of about 0.45 to 1 ug RNA was performed with random hexamers. TCRdb redid the calling of the immunoSEQ multiplex PCR reads with MiXCR, one entry per CDR3 protein. The profile shows 250,000 or so distinct CDR3 sequences, about 93% of them singletons. The ends were cut back, 4 bases at V and 2 bases at J, with 8 bases in the middle. Germline V gene sequence: CDR1 LNHNV, CDR2 YYDKDF (reference sequence). The CDR3 sequence is 13 residues long. The sequence derives from a human donor with multiple sclerosis. Sample: CD4+ T cells from PBMCs. The rearrangement links TRBV15 to TRBJ1-1; no definite D call. The CDR3 loop is CATSNQRNTEAFF. CDR3 in DNA: TGTGCCACCAGCAATCAAAGAAACACTGAAGCTTTCTTT.